The clone carrying this TCR beta chain was found many times. This entry comes from a study of T cells in Graves' hyperthyroidism and ophthalmopathy. Across the study: Peripheral blood sampling occurred at initial diagnosis, before any treatment.

Trimming left V 6 bases short and J 10 bases short, with 19 bases between. In germline, CDR1 is SGHAT, CDR2 FQNNGV. There are 13 residues in the CDR3. Researchers amplified the TCR beta CDR3 regions from RNA transcripts. The HTBI primer set drove a first-round RT-PCR of the TCR CDR3. TCRdb independently ran MiXCR on the multiplex PCR reads; one entry per CDR3 protein. The sample has a few hundred thousand distinct CDR3 sequences, around 21% seen once. The V and J genes are TRBV11-2 and TRBJ2-7; D is unclear. Material: blood. The TCR comes from a man aged 18 to 30 with Graves' hyperthyroidism. CDR3 region: CASSSPRANAQYF. CDR3 nucleotide sequence: TGTGCCAGCAGTTCACCCCGAGCGAATGCACAGTACTTC. Full variable domain (remainder filled in from reference TRBV11-2 and TRBJ2-7): EAGVAQSPRYKIIEKRQSVAFWCNPISGHATLYWYQQILGQGPKLLIQFQNNGVVDDSQLPKDRFSAERLKGVDSTLKIQPAKLEDSAVYLCASSSPRANAQYFGPGTRLTVT.